These 5 T cell receptor beta chains originate from one sample sequenced in a study of blood T cells in healthy people across ages. PCR was performed a second time for roughly 7 to 12 cycles using a sample-barcoded 5' primer and a J-beta primer mix. Each CDR3 protein gets one entry after TCRdb re-called the 5' RACE reads with MiXCR. The sample contains roughly 800,000 distinct CDR3 sequences, about 26% of which appear only once. These data are also associated with another study on T cells of mothers and their children.

Specimen: blood. These receptors came from a boy between 10 and 17 years old in good health.

The V gene is TRBV24-1, the J gene TRBJ2-5; 10 bases are shared with TRBD1. Looked up from germline, CDR1 is KGHDR and CDR2 is SFDVKD. This CDR3 is built from 16 residues. V gave up 1 base and J gave up 5 bases; unmatched junction bases: 6. Here the CDR3 DNA reads TGTGCCACCAGTGATTTCCGAGGGACAGGGGAGGAGACCCAGTACTTC. This translates into CATSDFRGTGEETQYF.

The sample holds a few counts of this clonotype. The gene calls are TRBV5-1 and TRBJ2-6, with a weak D call TRBD2 (5 bases). The germline V gene encodes CDR1 SGHRS and CDR2 YFSETQ. Deletions cut 2 bases from V and 2 bases from J, with 14 bases between. The CDR3 is 17 amino acids. The CDR3 DNA sequence: TGCGCCAGCAGCTTCCGGGAAGGAAGAACTGGGGCCAACGTCCTGACTTTC. Amino acids: CASSFREGRTGANVLTF.

V usage is TRBV29-1 and J usage is TRBJ2-7; TRBD2 matches 15 bases. The DNA end favors TRBJ2-1, so the J call may be wrong. The V gene's germline CDR1 is SQVTM and CDR2 ANQGSEA. CDR3 length: 16 amino acids. CDR3 protein: CSVEGTSGRAVYEQFF. In nucleotides, the CDR3 is TGCAGCGTTGAAGGGACTAGCGGGAGGGCCGTCTATGAGCAGTTCTTC.

This sequence joins TRBV6-5 and TRBJ2-7; a possible D gene is TRBD2 (5 bases). The length of the CDR3 is 15 residues. V dropped 0 bases and J dropped 3 bases, with 12 bases sitting between them. In germline, CDR1 is MNHEY, CDR2 SVGAGI. This chain's CDR3 is CASSYSYAEGYEQYF. As DNA, the CDR3 is TGTGCCAGCAGTTACTCTTACGCCGAGGGCTACGAGCAGTACTTC.

This clonotype was recorded a few times. Mismatch with germline at one junction end may stem from a read error. The chain joins TRBV15 to TRBJ2-1; D is perhaps TRBD2 (5 bases). Germline CDR1 and CDR2: LNHNV and YYDKDF (reference sequence). This CDR3 has 13 amino acids. The DNA for the CDR3 is TGTGCCACCGGCAGAGAAGCCGAAGGAGGCACGTTCTTC. It translates to CATGREAEGGTFF.